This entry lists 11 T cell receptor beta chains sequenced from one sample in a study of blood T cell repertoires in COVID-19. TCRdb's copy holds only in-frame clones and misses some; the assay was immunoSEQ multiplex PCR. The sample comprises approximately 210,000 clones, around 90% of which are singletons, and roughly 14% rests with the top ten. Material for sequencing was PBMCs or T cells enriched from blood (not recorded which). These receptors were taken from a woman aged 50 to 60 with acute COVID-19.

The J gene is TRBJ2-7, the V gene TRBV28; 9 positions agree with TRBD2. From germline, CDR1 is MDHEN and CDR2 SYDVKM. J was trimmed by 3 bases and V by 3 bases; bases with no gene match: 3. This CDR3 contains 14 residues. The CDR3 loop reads CASSFAGGFYEQYF. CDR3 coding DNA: TGTGCCAGCAGTTTCGCGGGGGGGTTCTACGAGCAGTACTTC.

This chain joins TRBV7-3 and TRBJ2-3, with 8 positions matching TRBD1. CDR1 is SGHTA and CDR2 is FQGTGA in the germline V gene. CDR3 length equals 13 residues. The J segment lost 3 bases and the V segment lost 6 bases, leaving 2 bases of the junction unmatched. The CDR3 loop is CASSGQGTDTQYF. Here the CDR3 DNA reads TGTGCCAGCAGTGGACAGGGAACAGATACGCAGTATTTT.

The CDR3 here is CAISSAGAGELFF. CDR3 nucleotides: TGTGCCATCAGTTCAGCAGGGGCCGGGGAGCTGTTTTTT. The gene calls are TRBV10-3 and TRBJ2-2; D possibly corresponds to TRBD1 (6 bases). Trimming pared 5 bases from V and 6 bases from J, leaving 10 bases between. The CDR3 loop spans 13 amino acids. Germline V gene sequence: CDR1 ENHRY, CDR2 SYGVKD.

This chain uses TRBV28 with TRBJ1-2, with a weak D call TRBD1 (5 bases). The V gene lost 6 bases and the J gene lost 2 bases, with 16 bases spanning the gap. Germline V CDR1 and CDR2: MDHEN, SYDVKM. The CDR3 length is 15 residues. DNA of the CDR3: TGTGCCAGCAGGACACCGACAGAAAACAACTATGGCTACACCTTC. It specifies CASRTPTENNYGYTF.

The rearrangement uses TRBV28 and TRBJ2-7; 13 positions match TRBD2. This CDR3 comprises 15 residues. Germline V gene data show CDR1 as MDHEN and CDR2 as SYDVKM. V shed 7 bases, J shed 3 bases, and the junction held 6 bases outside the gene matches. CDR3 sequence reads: CASTQGLAGVYEQYF. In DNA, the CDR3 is TGTGCCAGCACGCAAGGACTAGCGGGAGTCTACGAGCAGTACTTC.

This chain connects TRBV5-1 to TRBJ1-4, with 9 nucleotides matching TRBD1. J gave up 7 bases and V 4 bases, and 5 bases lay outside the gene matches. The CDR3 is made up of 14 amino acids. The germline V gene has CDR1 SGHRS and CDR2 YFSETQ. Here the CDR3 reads CASSATGGLEKLFF. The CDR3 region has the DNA TGCGCCAGCAGCGCGACAGGGGGACTTGAAAAACTGTTTTTT.

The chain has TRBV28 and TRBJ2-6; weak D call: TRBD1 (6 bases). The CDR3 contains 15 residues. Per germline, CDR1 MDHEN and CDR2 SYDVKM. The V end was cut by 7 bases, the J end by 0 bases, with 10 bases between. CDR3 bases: TGTGCCAGCAACCTACAGGGCTCTGGGGCCAACGTCCTGACTTTC. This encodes CASNLQGSGANVLTF.

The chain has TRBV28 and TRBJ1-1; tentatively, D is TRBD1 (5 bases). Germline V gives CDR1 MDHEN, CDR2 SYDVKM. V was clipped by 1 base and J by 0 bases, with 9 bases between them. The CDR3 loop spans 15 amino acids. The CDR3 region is CASSLYRKMNTEAFF. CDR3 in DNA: TGTGCCAGCAGTTTATACAGGAAGATGAACACTGAAGCTTTCTTT.

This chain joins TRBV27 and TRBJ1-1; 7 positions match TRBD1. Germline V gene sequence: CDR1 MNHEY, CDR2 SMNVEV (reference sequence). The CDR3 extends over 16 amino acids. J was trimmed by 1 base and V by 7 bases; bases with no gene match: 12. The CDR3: CASTSMNRGRNTEAFF. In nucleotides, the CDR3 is TGTGCCAGCACGTCCATGAACAGGGGACGGAACACTGAAGCTTTCTTT.

The CDR3: CSVPIGGYTGELFF. The CDR3 bases are TGCAGCGTCCCGATTGGAGGTTACACCGGGGAGCTGTTTTTT. The chain carries TRBV29-1 and TRBJ2-2; TRBD2 is a possible D gene (5 bases). The germline gives CDR1 SQVTM, CDR2 ANQGSEA. V lost 6 bases and J 3 bases, leaving 14 bases between the germline ends. The CDR3 has 14 residues.

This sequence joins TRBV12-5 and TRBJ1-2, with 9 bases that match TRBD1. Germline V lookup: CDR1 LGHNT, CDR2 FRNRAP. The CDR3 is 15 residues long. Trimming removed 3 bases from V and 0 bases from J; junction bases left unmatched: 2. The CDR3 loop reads CASGLDRGTNYGYTF. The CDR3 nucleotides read TGTGCTAGTGGTTTAGACAGGGGGACTAACTATGGCTACACCTTC.